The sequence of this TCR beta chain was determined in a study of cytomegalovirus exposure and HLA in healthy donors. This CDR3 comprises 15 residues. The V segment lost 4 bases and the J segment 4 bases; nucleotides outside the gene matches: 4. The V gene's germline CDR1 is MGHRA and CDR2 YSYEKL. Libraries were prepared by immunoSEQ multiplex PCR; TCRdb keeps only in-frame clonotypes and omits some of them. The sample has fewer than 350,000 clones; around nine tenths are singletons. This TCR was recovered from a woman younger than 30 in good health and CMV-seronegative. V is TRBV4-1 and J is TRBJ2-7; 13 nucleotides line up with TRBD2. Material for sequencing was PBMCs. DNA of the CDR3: TGCGCCAGCAGCCGAACTAGCGGGAGGGCGTACGAGCAGTACTTC. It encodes CASSRTSGRAYEQYF.